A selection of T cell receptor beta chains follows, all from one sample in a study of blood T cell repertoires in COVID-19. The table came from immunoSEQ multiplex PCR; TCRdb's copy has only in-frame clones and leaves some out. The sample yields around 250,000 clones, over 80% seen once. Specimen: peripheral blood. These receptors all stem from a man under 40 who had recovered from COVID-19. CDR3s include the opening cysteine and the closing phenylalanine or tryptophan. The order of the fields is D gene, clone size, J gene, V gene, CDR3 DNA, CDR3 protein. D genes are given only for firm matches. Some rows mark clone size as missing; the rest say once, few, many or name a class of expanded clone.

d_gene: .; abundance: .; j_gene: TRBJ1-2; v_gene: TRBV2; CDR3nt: TGTGCCAGCAGTGATGGGGCCACCTACACCTTC; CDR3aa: CASSDGATYTF
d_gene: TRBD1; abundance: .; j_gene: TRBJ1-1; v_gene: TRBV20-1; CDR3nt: TGCAGTGCCGACAGGGGCACTGAAGCTTTCTTT; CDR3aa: CSADRGTEAFF
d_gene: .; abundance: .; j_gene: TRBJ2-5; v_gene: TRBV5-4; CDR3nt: TGTGCCAGCAGCCACCTGGTGACAGCTGAAGAGACCCAGTACTTC; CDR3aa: CASSHLVTAEETQYF
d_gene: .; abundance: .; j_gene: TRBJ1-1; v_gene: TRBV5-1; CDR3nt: TGCGCCAGCAGCCCACCGGGGGGGTTCACTGAAGCTTTCTTT; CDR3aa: CASSPPGGFTEAFF
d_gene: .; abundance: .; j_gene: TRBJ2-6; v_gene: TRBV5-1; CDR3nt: TGCGCCAGCAGCACAGGGTTTACAGGGGCCAACGTCCTGACTTTC; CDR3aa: CASSTGFTGANVLTF
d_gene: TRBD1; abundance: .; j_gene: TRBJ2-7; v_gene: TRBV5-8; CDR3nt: TGTGCCAGCAGCCCGACACTGACAGGGCTTATATTTGGGTACTTC; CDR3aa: CASSPTLTGLIFGYF
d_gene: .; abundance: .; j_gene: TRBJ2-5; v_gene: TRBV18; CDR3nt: TGTGCCAGCTCACCACGAAGACAATCTCTAGAGACCCAGTACTTC; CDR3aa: CASSPRRQSLETQYF
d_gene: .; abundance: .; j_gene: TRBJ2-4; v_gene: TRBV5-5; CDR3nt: TGTGCCAGCAGCTTGGAGGGGACAATGATTGGAAACATTCAGTACTTC; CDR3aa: CASSLEGTMIGNIQYF
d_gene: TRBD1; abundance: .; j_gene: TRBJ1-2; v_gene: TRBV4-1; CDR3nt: TGCGCCAGCAGCCAAGAGGGACAGGGGGGGATCGGCTACACCTTC; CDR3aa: CASSQEGQGGIGYTF
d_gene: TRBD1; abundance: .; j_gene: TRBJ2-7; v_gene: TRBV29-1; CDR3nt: TGCAGCGTATGGGACAGCTACGAGCAGTACTTC; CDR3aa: CSVWDSYEQYF
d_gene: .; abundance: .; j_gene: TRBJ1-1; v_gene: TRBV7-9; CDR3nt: TGTGCCAGCAGCCCTAGGGAGAACATGAACACTGAAGCTTTCTTT; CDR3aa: CASSPRENMNTEAFF
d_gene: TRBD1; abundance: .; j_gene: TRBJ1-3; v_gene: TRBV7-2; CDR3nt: TGTGCCAGCAGCGCGGGACAGGGGGCCAACACCATATATTTT; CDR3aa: CASSAGQGANTIYF
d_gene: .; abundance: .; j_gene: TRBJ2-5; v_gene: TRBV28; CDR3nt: TGTGCCAGCAGTTGGGGGGGGCAGGAAGAGACCCAGTACTTC; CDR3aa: CASSWGGQEETQYF
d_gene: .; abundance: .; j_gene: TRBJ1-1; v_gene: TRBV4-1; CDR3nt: TGCGCCAGCAGCCAAAACCGTATAGCCTATCCCGGGGGTAACACTGAAGCTTTCTTT; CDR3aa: CASSQNRIAYPGGNTEAFF
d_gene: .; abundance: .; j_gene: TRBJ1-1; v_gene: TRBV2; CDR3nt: TGTGCCAGCAGGGGGGGGAACACTGAAGCTTTCTTT; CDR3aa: CASRGGNTEAFF
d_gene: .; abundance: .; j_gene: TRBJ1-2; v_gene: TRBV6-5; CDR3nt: TGTGCCAGCAGTTACGGTGGAGGCCCTCGGGGCTACACCTTC; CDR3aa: CASSYGGGPRGYTF
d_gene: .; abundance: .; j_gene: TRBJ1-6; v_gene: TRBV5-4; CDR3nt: TGTGCCAGCAGTAAAGAACTAACGACAGCTTCACCCCTCCACTTT; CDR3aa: CASSKELTTASPLHF
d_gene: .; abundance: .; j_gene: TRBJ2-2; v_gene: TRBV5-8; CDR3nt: TGTGCCAGCAGCTTGGGATGGGAGGCCGGGGAGCTGTTTTTT; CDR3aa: CASSLGWEAGELFF
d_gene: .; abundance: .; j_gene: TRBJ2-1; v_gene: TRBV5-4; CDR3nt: TGTGCCAGCAGCTTGATGGTTAGCTCCTACAATGAGCAGTTCTTC; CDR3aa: CASSLMVSSYNEQFF
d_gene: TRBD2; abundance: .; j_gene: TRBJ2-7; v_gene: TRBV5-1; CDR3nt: TGCGCCAGCAGCCTCCGGACTAGCGGGGAGGCCGAGCAGTACTTC; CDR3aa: CASSLRTSGEAEQYF
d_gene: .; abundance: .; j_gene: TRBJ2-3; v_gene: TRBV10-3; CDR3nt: TGTGCCATCAGTGAGTCCAGCACGCGGCCAGATACGCAGTATTTT; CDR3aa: CAISESSTRPDTQYF
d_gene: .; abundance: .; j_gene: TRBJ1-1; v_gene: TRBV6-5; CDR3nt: TGTGCCAGCAGGGACAGACCGAACACTGAAGCTTTCTTT; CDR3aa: CASRDRPNTEAFF
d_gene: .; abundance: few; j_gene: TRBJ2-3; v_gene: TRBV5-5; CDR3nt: TGTGCCAGCAGCCCCGTCCAGACTAGCACAGATACGCAGTATTTT; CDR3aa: CASSPVQTSTDTQYF
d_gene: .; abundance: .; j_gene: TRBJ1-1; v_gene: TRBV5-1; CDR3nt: TGCGCCAGCAGCTTGGTTTTAGACACTGAAGCTTTCTTT; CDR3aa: CASSLVLDTEAFF
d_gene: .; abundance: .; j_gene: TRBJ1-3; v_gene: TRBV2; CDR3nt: TGTGCCAGCAGTCCAGGACGGGGCTCTGGAAACACCATATATTTT; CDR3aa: CASSPGRGSGNTIYF
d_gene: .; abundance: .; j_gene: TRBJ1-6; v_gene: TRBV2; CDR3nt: TGTGCCAGCAGTGAGGTAGAGACCTATAATTCACCCCTCCACTTT; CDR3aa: CASSEVETYNSPLHF
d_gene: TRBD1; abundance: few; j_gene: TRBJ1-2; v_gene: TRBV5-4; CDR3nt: TGTGCCAGCAGCTCCGGACAGGGATTATATGGCTACACCTTC; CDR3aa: CASSSGQGLYGYTF
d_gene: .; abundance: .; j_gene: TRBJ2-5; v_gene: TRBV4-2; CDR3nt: TGTGCCAGCAGCCAAGGACTACAAAGGGGGGAGACCCAGTACTTC; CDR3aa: CASSQGLQRGETQYF
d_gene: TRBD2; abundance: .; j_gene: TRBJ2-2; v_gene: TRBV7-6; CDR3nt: TGTGCCAGCAGCTTAGGGTGGACTAGCGGGATTTATAAGACCGGGGAGCTGTTTTTT; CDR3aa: CASSLGWTSGIYKTGELFF
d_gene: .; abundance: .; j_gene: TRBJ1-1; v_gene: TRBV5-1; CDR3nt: TGCGCCAGCAGCCCTGGACAGCAGAACACTGAAGCTTTCTTT; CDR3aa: CASSPGQQNTEAFF
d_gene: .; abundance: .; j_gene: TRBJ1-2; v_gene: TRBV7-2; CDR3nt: TGTGCCAGCAGCTTAGGGACAGCTAGTCTCTATGGCTACACCTTC; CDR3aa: CASSLGTASLYGYTF
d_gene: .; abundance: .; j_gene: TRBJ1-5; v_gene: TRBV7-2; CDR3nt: TGTGCCAGCAGCCCCAGCGGAAGCAATCAGCCCCAGCATTTT; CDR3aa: CASSPSGSNQPQHF
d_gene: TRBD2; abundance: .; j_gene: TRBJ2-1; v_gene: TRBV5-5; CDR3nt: TGTGCCAGCAGCTTGGGCGGGGGGGGACATCAGTTCTTC; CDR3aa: CASSLGGGGHQFF
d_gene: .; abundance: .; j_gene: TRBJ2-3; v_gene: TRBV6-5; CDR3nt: TGTGCCAGCGTTGTCAGGGTGACAGATACGCAGTATTTT; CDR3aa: CASVVRVTDTQYF
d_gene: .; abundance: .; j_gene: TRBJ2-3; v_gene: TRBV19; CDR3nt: TGTGCCACCATGGACGGCCCCTCACGTCAGGGTACGCAGTATTTT; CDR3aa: CATMDGPSRQGTQYF
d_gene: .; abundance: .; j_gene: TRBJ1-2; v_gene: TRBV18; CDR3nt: TGTGCCAGCTCCGTGGCGGCCCGCACTTGGGGCTACACCTTC; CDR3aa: CASSVAARTWGYTF
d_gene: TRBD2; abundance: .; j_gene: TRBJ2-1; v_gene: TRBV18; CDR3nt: TGTGCCAGCTCACCAACCGCTAGCGGGGGGGTGTTTGAGCAGTTCTTC; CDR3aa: CASSPTASGGVFEQFF
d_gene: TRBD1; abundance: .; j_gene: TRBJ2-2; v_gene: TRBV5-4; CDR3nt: TGTGCCAGCAGCCGGGACAGAAGCCTTACCGGGGAGCTGTTTTTT; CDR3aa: CASSRDRSLTGELFF
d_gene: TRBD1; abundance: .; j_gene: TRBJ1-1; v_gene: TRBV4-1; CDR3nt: TGCGCCAGCAGCCAAGGACAGGGACCGAACACTGAAGCTTTCTTT; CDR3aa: CASSQGQGPNTEAFF
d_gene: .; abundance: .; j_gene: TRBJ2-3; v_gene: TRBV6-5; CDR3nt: TGTGCCAGCAGCCAAGCAGGGATACCAGATACGCAGTATTTT; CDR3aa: CASSQAGIPDTQYF
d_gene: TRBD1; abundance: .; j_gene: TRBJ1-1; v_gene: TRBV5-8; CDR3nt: TGTGCCAGCAGCTGGGACAGGGACACGGTTCCAGCTTTCTTT; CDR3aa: CASSWDRDTVPAFF
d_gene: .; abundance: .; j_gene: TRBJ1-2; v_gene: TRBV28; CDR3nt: TGTGCCAGCAGTTTGACAGGCTATGGCTACACCTTC; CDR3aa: CASSLTGYGYTF
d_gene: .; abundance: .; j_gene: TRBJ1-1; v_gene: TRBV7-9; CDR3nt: TGTGCCAGCAGCTTAGCAACGGAGGAACGAAGTGGAGCTTTCTTT; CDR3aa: CASSLATEERSGAFF